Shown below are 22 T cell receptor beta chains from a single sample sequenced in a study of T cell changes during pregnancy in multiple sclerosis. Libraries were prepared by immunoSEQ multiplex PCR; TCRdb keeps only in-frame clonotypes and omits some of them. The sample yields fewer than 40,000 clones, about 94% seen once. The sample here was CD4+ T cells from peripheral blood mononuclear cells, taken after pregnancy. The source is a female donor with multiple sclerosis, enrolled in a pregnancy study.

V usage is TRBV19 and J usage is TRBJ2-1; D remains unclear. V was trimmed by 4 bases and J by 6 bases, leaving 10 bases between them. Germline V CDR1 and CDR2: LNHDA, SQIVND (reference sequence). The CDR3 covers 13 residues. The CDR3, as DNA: TGTGCCAGTAGTAAGAACAGATTCAATGAGCAGTTCTTC. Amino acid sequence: CASSKNRFNEQFF.

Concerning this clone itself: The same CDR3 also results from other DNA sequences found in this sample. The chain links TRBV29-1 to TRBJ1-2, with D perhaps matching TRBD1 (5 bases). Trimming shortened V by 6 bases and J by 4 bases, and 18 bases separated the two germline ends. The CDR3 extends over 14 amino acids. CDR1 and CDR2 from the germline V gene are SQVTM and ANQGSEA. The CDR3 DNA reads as TGCAGCGTATCCTCCGGGACGGGGGGCTATGGCTACACCTTC. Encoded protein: CSVSSGTGGYGYTF.

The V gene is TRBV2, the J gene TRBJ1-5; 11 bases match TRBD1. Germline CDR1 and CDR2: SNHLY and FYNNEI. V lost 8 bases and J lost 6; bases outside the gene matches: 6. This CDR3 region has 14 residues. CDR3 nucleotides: TGTGCCAGCCTTGGACAGGGGGCAGGTCAGCCCCAGCATTTT. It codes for CASLGQGAGQPQHF.

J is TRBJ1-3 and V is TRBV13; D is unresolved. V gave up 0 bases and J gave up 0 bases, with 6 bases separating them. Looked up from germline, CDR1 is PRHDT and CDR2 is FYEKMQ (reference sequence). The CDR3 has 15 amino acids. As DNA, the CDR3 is TGTGCCAGCAGCTTAGGACGGTTCTCTGGAAACACCATATATTTT. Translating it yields CASSLGRFSGNTIYF. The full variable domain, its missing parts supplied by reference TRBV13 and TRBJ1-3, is AAGVIQSPRHLIKEKRETATLKCYPIPRHDTVYWYQQGPGQDPQFLISFYEKMQSDKGSIPDRFSAQQFSDYHSELNMSSLELGDSALYFCASSLGRFSGNTIYFGEGSWLTVV.

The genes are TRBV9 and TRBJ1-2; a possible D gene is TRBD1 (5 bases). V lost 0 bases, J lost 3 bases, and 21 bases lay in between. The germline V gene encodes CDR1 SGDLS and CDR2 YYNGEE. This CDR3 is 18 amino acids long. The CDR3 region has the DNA TGTGCCAGCAGCGTAGGCTTGGAGGGGCGGGGGAAACACTATGGCTACACCTTC. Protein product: CASSVGLEGRGKHYGYTF. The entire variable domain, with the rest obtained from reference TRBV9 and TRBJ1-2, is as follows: DSGVTQTPKHLITATGQRVTLRCSPRSGDLSVYWYQQSLDQGLQFLIQYYNGEERAKGNILERFSAQQFPDLHSELNLSSLELGDSALYFCASSVGLEGRGKHYGYTFGSGTRLTVV.

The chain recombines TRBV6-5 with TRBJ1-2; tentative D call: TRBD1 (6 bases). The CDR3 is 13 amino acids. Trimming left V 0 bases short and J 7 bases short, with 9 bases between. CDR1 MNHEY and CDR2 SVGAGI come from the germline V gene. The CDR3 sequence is CASSYSPRGGYTF. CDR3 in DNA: TGTGCCAGCAGTTACTCGCCCAGGGGTGGCTACACCTTC.

The CDR3 sequence: CASSPLADEQFF. Here the CDR3 DNA reads TGTGCCAGCAGCCCCCTGGCGGATGAGCAGTTCTTC. The chain recombines TRBV7-9 with TRBJ2-1; D unclear. The V gene's germline CDR1 is SEHNR and CDR2 FQNEAQ (reference sequence). The CDR3 totals 12 residues. Trimming took 5 bases from V and 8 from J, leaving 10 bases between them.

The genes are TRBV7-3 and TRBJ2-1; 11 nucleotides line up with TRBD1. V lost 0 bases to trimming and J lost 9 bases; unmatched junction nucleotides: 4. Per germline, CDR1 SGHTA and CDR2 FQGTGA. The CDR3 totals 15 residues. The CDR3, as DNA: TGTGCCAGCAGCTTAACGGGACAGGGGGGTGGTGAGCAGTTCTTC. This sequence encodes CASSLTGQGGGEQFF.

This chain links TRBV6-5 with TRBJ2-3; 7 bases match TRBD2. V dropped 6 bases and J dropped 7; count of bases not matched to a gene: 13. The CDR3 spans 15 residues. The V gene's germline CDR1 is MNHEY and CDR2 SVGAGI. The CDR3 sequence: CASSHGPRSGNTQYF. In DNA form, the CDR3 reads TGTGCCAGCAGCCACGGCCCAAGGAGCGGGAATACGCAGTATTTT.

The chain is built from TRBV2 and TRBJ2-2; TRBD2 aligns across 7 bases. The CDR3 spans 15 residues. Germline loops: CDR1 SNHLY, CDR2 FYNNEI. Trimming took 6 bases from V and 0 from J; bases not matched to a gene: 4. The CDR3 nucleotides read TGTGCCAGCAGGGGGGGGAGCGCGAACACCGGGGAGCTGTTTTTT. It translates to CASRGGSANTGELFF. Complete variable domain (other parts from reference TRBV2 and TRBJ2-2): EPEVTQTPSHQVTQMGQEVILRCVPISNHLYFYWYRQILGQKVEFLVSFYNNEISEKSEIFDDQFSVERPDGSNFTLKIRSTKLEDSAMYFCASRGGSANTGELFFGEGSRLTVL.

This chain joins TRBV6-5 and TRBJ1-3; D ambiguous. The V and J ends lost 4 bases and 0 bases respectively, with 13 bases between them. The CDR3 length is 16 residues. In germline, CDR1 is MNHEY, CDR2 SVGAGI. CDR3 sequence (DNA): TGTGCCAGCAGTTTCAGTCGGGGTAGCTCTGGAAACACCATATATTTT. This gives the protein CASSFSRGSSGNTIYF.

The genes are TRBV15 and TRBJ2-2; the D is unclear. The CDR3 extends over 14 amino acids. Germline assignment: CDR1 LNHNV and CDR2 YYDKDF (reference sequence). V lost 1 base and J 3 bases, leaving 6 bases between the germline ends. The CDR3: CATSRVLHTGELFF. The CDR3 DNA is TGTGCCACCAGCAGAGTCCTTCACACCGGGGAGCTGTTTTTT.

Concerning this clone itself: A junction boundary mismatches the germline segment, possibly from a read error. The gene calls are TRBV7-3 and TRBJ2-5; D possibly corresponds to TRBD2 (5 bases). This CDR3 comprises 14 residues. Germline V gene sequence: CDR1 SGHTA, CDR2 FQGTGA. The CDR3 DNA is TGTGCCAGCAGTTTAAATCCGGGGTTGGAGACCCAGTACTTC. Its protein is CASSLNPGLETQYF.

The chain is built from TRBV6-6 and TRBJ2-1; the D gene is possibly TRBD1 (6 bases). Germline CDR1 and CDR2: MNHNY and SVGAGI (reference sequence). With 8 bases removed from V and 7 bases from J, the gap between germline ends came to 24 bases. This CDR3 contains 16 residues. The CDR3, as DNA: TGTGCCAGCTCTAACCGGGACACAGAACATCCAAATGAGCAGTTCTTC. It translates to CASSNRDTEHPNEQFF.

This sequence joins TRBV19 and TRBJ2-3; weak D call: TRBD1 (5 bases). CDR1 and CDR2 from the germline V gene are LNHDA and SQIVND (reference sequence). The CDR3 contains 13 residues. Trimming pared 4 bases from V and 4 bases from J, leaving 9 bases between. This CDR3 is CASSTGYPDTQYF. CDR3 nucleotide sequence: TGTGCCAGTAGTACAGGGTACCCAGATACGCAGTATTTT.

The CDR3 loop is CASSVGDSNTEAFF. The DNA for the CDR3 is TGTGCCAGCAGCGTAGGCGACTCGAACACTGAAGCTTTCTTT. The chain links TRBV9 to TRBJ1-1, with D unclear. Germline CDR1 SGDLS, CDR2 YYNGEE. The CDR3 has 14 amino acids. V lost 0 bases and J 1 base, leaving 7 bases between the germline ends.

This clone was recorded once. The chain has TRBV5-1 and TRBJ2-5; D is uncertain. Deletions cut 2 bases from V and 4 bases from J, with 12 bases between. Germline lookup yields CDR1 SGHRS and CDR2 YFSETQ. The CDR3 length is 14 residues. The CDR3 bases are TGCGCCAGCAGCTTTAAGGATCCGGGAGAGACCCAGTACTTC. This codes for CASSFKDPGETQYF.

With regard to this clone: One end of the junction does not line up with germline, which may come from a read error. CDR3: CASRRGPSHEQYF. The CDR3 nucleotides are TGTGCCAGCCGCCGCGGTCCCTCCCACGAGCAGTACTTC. This rearrangement joins TRBV7-8 to TRBJ2-7, with unresolved D. The CDR3 runs 13 residues. Germline V CDR1 and CDR2: SGHVS, FQNEAQ.

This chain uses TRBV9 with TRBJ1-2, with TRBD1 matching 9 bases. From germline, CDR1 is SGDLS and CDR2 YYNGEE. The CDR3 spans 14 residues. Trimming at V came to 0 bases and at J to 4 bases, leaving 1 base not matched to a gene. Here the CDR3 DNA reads TGTGCCAGCAGCGTAGAGGGACAGGGCTATGGCTACACCTTC. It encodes CASSVEGQGYGYTF. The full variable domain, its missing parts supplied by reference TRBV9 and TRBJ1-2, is DSGVTQTPKHLITATGQRVTLRCSPRSGDLSVYWYQQSLDQGLQFLIQYYNGEERAKGNILERFSAQQFPDLHSELNLSSLELGDSALYFCASSVEGQGYGYTFGSGTRLTVV.

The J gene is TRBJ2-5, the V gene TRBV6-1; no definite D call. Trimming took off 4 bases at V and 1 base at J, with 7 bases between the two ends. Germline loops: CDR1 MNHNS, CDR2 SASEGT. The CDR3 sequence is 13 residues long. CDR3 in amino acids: CASSVQPQETQYF. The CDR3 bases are TGTGCCAGCAGTGTACAGCCCCAAGAGACCCAGTACTTC.

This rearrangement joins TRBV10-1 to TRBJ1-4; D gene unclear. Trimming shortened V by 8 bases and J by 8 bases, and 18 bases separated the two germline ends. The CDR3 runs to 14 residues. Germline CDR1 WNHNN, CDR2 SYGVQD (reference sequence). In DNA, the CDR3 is TGCGCCAGCGGGGTTGGGGAGGGTGGCGAAAAACTGTTTTTT. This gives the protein CASGVGEGGEKLFF.

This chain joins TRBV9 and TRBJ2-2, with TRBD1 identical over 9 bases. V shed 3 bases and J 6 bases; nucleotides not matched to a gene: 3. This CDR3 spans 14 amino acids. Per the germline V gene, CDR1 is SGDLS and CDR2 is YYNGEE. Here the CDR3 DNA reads TGTGCCAGCAGCGCAACAGGGGGCTCCGGGGAGCTGTTTTTT. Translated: CASSATGGSGELFF.